The 3 T cell receptor beta chains listed next were all sequenced from one sample in a study of metastatic and nonmetastatic thyroid tumors. TCRdb re-clonotyped the PCR reads via MiXCR. The profile covers 35,000 to 40,000 clones, with 17% appearing a single time and about 9.9% taken by the ten largest. Thyroid surgery was performed in patients who had received no treatment beforehand. The source material was tumor tissue. The receptor set was obtained from a female donor with papillary thyroid cancer or a benign thyroid nodule (not recorded which). Some clones in this sample may be carry-over from other donors' samples.

The count of this clone is one. The chain carries TRBV30 and TRBJ2-7; maybe TRBD2 (6 bases). The germline V gene has CDR1 GTSNPN and CDR2 SVGIG (reference sequence). The V and J ends lost 4 bases and 4 bases respectively, with 14 bases between them. The CDR3 has 13 amino acids. This CDR3 is CAWTAGSSYEQYF. CDR3 sequence (DNA): TGTGCCTGGACGGCGGGGAGTAGTTACGAGCAGTACTTC.

This clone was detected only a few times. Being one base from a much bigger clone, this may be a read error. Other nucleotide sequences in the sample specify the same CDR3. The chain uses TRBV27 and TRBJ1-5, with TRBD1 identical over 7 bases. V trimming: 0 bases; J trimming: 6 bases; junction bases outside the gene matches: 2. The CDR3 spans 14 residues. Germline CDR1 MNHEY, CDR2 SMNVEV (reference sequence). The CDR3 DNA reads TGTGCCAGCAGTTTATCCACAGGGGTTCAGCCCCAGCATTTT. It encodes CASSLSTGVQPQHF.

Notes on this clone: A much larger clone lies a single base off, so this may be a read error. The CDR3 reads CSASTPSHIIYF. The DNA for the CDR3 is TGCAGTGCTAGTACCCCGAGCCACATCATATATTTT. The chain combines TRBV20-1 with TRBJ1-3; D call uncertain. V gave up 3 bases and J gave up 12 bases, with 15 bases separating them. Germline CDR1 DFQATT, CDR2 SNEGSKA (reference sequence). CDR3 length: 12 residues.